This entry lists 4 T cell receptor beta chains sequenced from one sample in a study of cytomegalovirus exposure and HLA in healthy donors. Assay used: immunoSEQ multiplex PCR; TCRdb lists only in-frame clones, some missing. The sample has some 69,000 clones; about 94% are singletons. Material: PBMCs. All receptors derive from a man younger than 35 in good health and CMV-seropositive.

V usage is TRBV5-1 and J usage is TRBJ2-1; D is perhaps TRBD2 (5 bases). This CDR3 comprises 15 residues. Deletions cut 4 bases from V and 7 bases from J, with 18 bases between. The germline V gene encodes CDR1 SGHRS and CDR2 YFSETQ. CDR3 region: CASSPTAEEVNEQFF. The DNA for the CDR3 is TGCGCCAGCAGCCCGACCGCAGAGGAGGTGAATGAGCAGTTCTTC.

This clone was detected only a few times. The rearrangement joins TRBV6-1 to TRBJ2-1, with D maybe TRBD2 (6 bases). The germline V gene encodes CDR1 MNHNS and CDR2 SASEGT. Trimming pared 1 base from V and 5 bases from J, leaving 18 bases between. This CDR3 is built from 17 residues. Written as DNA, the CDR3 is TGTGCCAGCAGTGAAGGCCGATTACTAGCTCCCAACAATGAGCAGTTCTTC. Residues: CASSEGRLLAPNNEQFF.

The V and J genes are TRBV5-8 and TRBJ2-7; 11 bases align to TRBD2. The CDR3 is 18 residues long. CDR1 and CDR2 from the germline V gene are SGHTS and YDEGEE. The trim removed 4 bases at V and 0 bases at J, leaving 12 bases unmatched. CDR3 loop: CASSGLAGGSWLSYEQYF. CDR3 bases: TGTGCCAGCAGCGGGTTAGCGGGAGGGTCGTGGCTCTCCTACGAGCAGTACTTC.

J is TRBJ2-1 and V is TRBV9; 10 nucleotides line up with TRBD1. Trimming removed 3 bases from V and 8 bases from J; junction bases left unmatched: 11. The CDR3 spans 16 residues. CDR1 SGDLS and CDR2 YYNGEE come from the germline V gene. This CDR3 is CASSGRTGGSGDEQFF. CDR3 bases: TGTGCCAGCAGCGGACGGACAGGGGGTTCGGGCGATGAGCAGTTCTTC.